This entry lists 26 T cell receptor beta chains sequenced from one sample in a study of human T cells and chemical hapten exposure. One entry per CDR3 protein results from TCRdb running MiXCR on the RACE reads. The table includes 65,000 to 70,000 distinct CDR3 sequences, about a tenth detected once. Time point described: pre-sensitization, week 0. Treatment specified: therapeutic diphenylcyclopropenone sensitization with weekly scalp DPC. The material sequenced was whole blood, taken in connection with sensitization to the hapten diphenylcyclopropenone (DPC). The receptors were sampled from a woman aged 45-65 years with alopecia areata. Some clones in this sample may be carry-over from other donors' samples.

As concerns this clonotype: This may be a read error, as it is one base from a much larger clone. The chain links TRBV24-1 to TRBJ1-5, with 8 bases that match TRBD1. The junction had 6 bases not matched to a gene; V was cut back by 3 bases and J by 6 bases. This CDR3 is 15 amino acids long. The germline gives CDR1 KGHDR, CDR2 SFDVKD. CDR3 loop: CATSDGQGSLQPQHF. The DNA for the CDR3 is TGTGCCACCAGTGATGGACAGGGCTCTCTTCAGCCCCAGCATTTT.

CDR3 DNA: TGCGCCAGCAGCCGTCTAGCGGGGGCTTCCTACGAGCAGTACTTC. Protein: CASSRLAGASYEQYF. The chain joins TRBV5-1 to TRBJ2-7, with 10 positions matching TRBD2. This CDR3 region has 15 residues. CDR1 SGHRS and CDR2 YFSETQ come from the germline V gene. The trim removed 4 bases at V and 1 base at J, leaving 5 bases unmatched.

This rearrangement joins TRBV7-3 to TRBJ2-2; D perhaps matches TRBD1 (5 bases). This CDR3 is built from 16 residues. Germline CDR1 reads SGHTA; CDR2 reads FQGTGA. V dropped 6 bases and J dropped 5 bases, with 19 bases sitting between them. The chain's CDR3 is CASSPGQTLGTGELFF. The CDR3 region has the DNA TGTGCCAGCAGTCCAGGACAAACCCTGGGGACCGGGGAGCTGTTTTTT.

This clonotype showed up many times. The rearrangement uses TRBV7-3 and TRBJ1-5; 12 bases fit TRBD1. With 5 bases clipped from V and 5 bases from J, the junction kept 7 bases outside the gene matches. Germline CDR1 SGHTA, CDR2 FQGTGA. The CDR3 runs 16 residues. CDR3 amino acids: CASSTMGQGAHQPQHF. CDR3 bases: TGTGCCAGCAGCACAATGGGACAGGGGGCTCATCAGCCCCAGCATTTT.

This clonotype was seen many times. CDR3 coding DNA: TGTGCCTGGAGTGTTGGTGAGTTGAACACTGAAGCTTTCTTT. This translates into CAWSVGELNTEAFF. The chain is built from TRBV30 and TRBJ1-1; no clear D. The CDR3 is 14 amino acids. Deletions cut 0 bases from V and 0 bases from J, with 8 bases between. CDR1 and CDR2 (germline): GTSNPN, SVGIG (reference sequence).

This clonotype was recorded at least ten times. The rearrangement uses TRBV20-1 and TRBJ2-7; TRBD1 might be the D (5 bases). The CDR3 is 13 amino acids. Germline V CDR1 and CDR2: DFQATT, SNEGSKA (reference sequence). V lost 1 base to trimming and J lost 4 bases, with 11 bases between them. CDR3 sequence reads: CSARGDRDYEQYF. The DNA of the CDR3 is TGCAGTGCTAGAGGAGACAGAGATTACGAGCAGTACTTC.

In this sample, this clonotype turned up many times. This chain joins TRBV13 and TRBJ2-3; D tentatively reads TRBD1 or TRBD2 (5 bases each). Trimming shortened V by 6 bases and J by 2 bases, and 15 bases separated the two germline ends. The CDR3 extends over 15 amino acids. The germline V gene encodes CDR1 PRHDT and CDR2 FYEKMQ (reference sequence). The CDR3 DNA is TGTGCCAGCAGACCCGGGACCCAAATCACAGATACGCAGTATTTT. This codes for CASRPGTQITDTQYF.

This sequence joins TRBV7-6 and TRBJ2-1; 11 bases are a match to TRBD1. V shed 1 base, J shed 6 bases, and the junction held 11 bases outside the gene matches. The CDR3 runs 18 residues. The V gene's germline CDR1 is SGHVS and CDR2 FNYEAQ. The chain's CDR3 is CASSLGINPGTGGNEQFF. In DNA, the CDR3 is TGTGCCAGCAGCTTAGGAATAAATCCCGGGACAGGGGGCAATGAGCAGTTCTTC.

This clonotype was detected ten times or more. The V and J genes are TRBV7-3 and TRBJ2-7; D is possibly TRBD1 or TRBD2 (6 bases each). Looked up from germline, CDR1 is SGHTA and CDR2 is FQGTGA. Deletions cut 5 bases from V and 2 bases from J, with 16 bases between. The CDR3 sequence is 15 residues long. CDR3 region: CASSPDRGTPYEQYF. CDR3 sequence (DNA): TGTGCCAGCAGCCCAGATCGGGGGACACCCTACGAGCAGTACTTC.

This clonotype has more than one count but fewer than ten. The gene calls are TRBV5-1 and TRBJ1-1, with D perhaps TRBD1 (5 bases). Trimming shortened V by 2 bases and J by 7 bases, and 6 bases separated the two germline ends. Germline V gene sequence: CDR1 SGHRS, CDR2 YFSETQ. The CDR3 has 11 amino acids. CDR3 sequence (DNA): TGCGCCAGCAGCTTAGGGGTTGAAGCTTTCTTT. Translation gives CASSLGVEAFF.

This clonotype was detected ten times or more. This chain joins TRBV15 and TRBJ1-5; tentatively, D is TRBD1 (5 bases). Germline CDR1 LNHNV, CDR2 YYDKDF (reference sequence). Trimming took 3 bases from V and 2 from J, leaving 17 bases between them. This CDR3 is 17 amino acids long. Here the CDR3 reads CATSRGRQSMGNQPQHF. The CDR3 nucleotides read TGTGCCACCAGCAGGGGAAGACAGTCTATGGGCAATCAGCCCCAGCATTTT.

This clonotype was detected many times. The gene calls are TRBV27 and TRBJ1-2; 10 bases are shared with TRBD1. The germline V gene has CDR1 MNHEY and CDR2 SMNVEV (reference sequence). The CDR3 length is 16 residues. Germline trimming cut 4 bases from V and 3 bases from J; bases unmatched to any gene: 8. The CDR3, as DNA: TGTGCCAGCAGTTCATTCGGGACAGGGGCTGACTATGGCTACACCTTC. It is translated as CASSSFGTGADYGYTF.

This clonotype was detected ten times or more. The chain links TRBV3-1 to TRBJ1-2, with no clear D. Deletions cut 3 bases from V and 2 bases from J, with 4 bases between. Germline lookup yields CDR1 LGHDT and CDR2 YNNKEL (reference sequence). The CDR3 covers 12 residues. The DNA of the CDR3 is TGTGCCAGCAGCCAGCTGAACTATGGCTACACCTTC. Amino acid sequence: CASSQLNYGYTF.

There are a few counts of this clonotype. The V and J genes are TRBV13 and TRBJ2-2, with a possible D match to TRBD2 (5 bases). With 1 base removed from V and 3 bases from J, the gap between germline ends came to 12 bases. Per germline, CDR1 PRHDT and CDR2 FYEKMQ (reference sequence). The CDR3 runs to 16 residues. CDR3 in amino acids: CASSLESGIDTGELFF. The CDR3 region has the DNA TGTGCCAGCAGCTTAGAGTCGGGGATTGACACCGGGGAGCTGTTTTTT.

This clonotype has more than one count but fewer than ten. V usage is TRBV29-1 and J usage is TRBJ2-1; 8 bases are shared with TRBD1. The CDR3 is 14 residues long. Germline V gene sequence: CDR1 SQVTM, CDR2 ANQGSEA. V shed 8 bases and J 2 bases; nucleotides not matched to a gene: 8. CDR3 DNA sequence: TGCAGCATAGACAGGGGAAACACCTACAATGAGCAGTTCTTC. This translates into CSIDRGNTYNEQFF.

In regard to this clonotype: The junction shows a germline mismatch at one end, possibly a read error. The V gene is TRBV7-6, the J gene TRBJ1-1, with a possible D match to TRBD1 (5 bases). There are 15 residues in the CDR3. Germline V gene data show CDR1 as SGHVS and CDR2 as FNYEAQ. CDR3 sequence (DNA): TGTGCCAGCAGGCCCGGACAAGGGGAGAGCACTGAAACTTTCTTT. This sequence encodes CASRPGQGESTETFF.

V gene TRBV7-8 combines with J gene TRBJ2-3; no clear D. The germline V gene encodes CDR1 SGHVS and CDR2 FQNEAQ. The CDR3 runs to 13 residues. V lost 1 base, J lost 8 bases, and 10 bases lay in between. The CDR3 DNA reads TGTGCCAGCAGCTTAGACCGAACTGGTACGCAGTATTTT. Translation: CASSLDRTGTQYF. The whole variable domain, remainder taken from reference TRBV7-8 and TRBJ2-3, is GAGVSQSPRYKVAKRGQDVALRCDPISGHVSLFWYQQALGQGPEFLTYFQNEAQLDKSGLPSDRFFAERPEGSVSTLKIQRTQQEDSAVYLCASSLDRTGTQYFGPGTRLTVL.

The chain has TRBV7-9 and TRBJ1-6; tentative D call: TRBD1 (6 bases). Germline V gene lookup returns CDR1 SEHNR and CDR2 FQNEAQ (reference sequence). This CDR3 spans 15 amino acids. V dropped 1 base and J dropped 9 bases, with 13 bases sitting between them. Written as DNA, the CDR3 is TGTGCCAGCAGCTTAGTACAGGGTAACGGTTCACCCCTCCACTTT. This encodes CASSLVQGNGSPLHF.

This chain uses TRBV7-9 with TRBJ1-5; no clear D gene. Trimming stripped 2 bases from V and 2 bases from J, with 7 bases between. Germline V lookup: CDR1 SEHNR, CDR2 FQNEAQ (reference sequence). CDR3 length equals 14 residues. The CDR3 sequence: CASSLMGGNQPQHF. The CDR3 coding sequence is TGTGCCAGCAGCTTAATGGGCGGCAATCAGCCCCAGCATTTT.

The chain employs TRBV6-9 and TRBJ2-2; D is ambiguous. The ends were cut back, 6 bases at V and 1 base at J, with 9 bases in the middle. The CDR3 extends over 14 amino acids. The germline V gene has CDR1 MNHGY and CDR2 SVAAGI. CDR3 loop: CASRPTWNTGELFF. The CDR3 region has the DNA TGTGCCAGCAGGCCCACTTGGAACACCGGGGAGCTGTTTTTT.

The chain joins TRBV5-1 to TRBJ1-2, with D unresolved. Germline V gene sequence: CDR1 SGHRS, CDR2 YFSETQ. CDR3 length equals 13 residues. Trimming removed 0 bases at V and 10 bases at J, with 13 bases between. In nucleotides, the CDR3 is TGCGCCAGCAGCTTGGTGGCTGGGGTCGACTACACCTTC. This translates into CASSLVAGVDYTF.

The CDR3 region is CASSLGDGLDANEQFF. CDR3 coding DNA: TGTGCCAGCAGTTTAGGAGATGGGTTGGACGCCAATGAGCAGTTCTTC. V and J are TRBV12-3 or TRBV12-4 and TRBJ2-1; D gene ambiguous. The CDR3 totals 16 residues. V lost 1 base and J lost 6, with 16 bases in between.

This clonotype was counted at least ten times. V usage is TRBV20-1 and J usage is TRBJ1-1; unclear D gene. Germline lookup yields CDR1 DFQATT and CDR2 SNEGSKA (reference sequence). This CDR3 is built from 13 residues. V lost 6 bases, J lost 0 bases, and 11 bases lay in between. The CDR3 bases are TGCAGTGCCCCCCGGCAGCTGAACACTGAAGCTTTCTTT. It is translated as CSAPRQLNTEAFF.

V gene TRBV18 combines with J gene TRBJ2-4, with D perhaps TRBD1 (6 bases). The germline gives CDR1 KGHSH, CDR2 LQKENI. The CDR3 has 14 residues. Between the trimmed V and J ends, which lost 7 bases and 2 bases, there was a span of 12 bases. The DNA for the CDR3 is TGTGCCAGCTTAATGGGGGCGACCAAAAACATTCAGTACTTC. This encodes CASLMGATKNIQYF.

This clonotype was found a few times. V gene TRBV5-8 combines with J gene TRBJ2-3; 8 bases line up with TRBD1. CDR3 size: 17 residues. Per the germline V gene, CDR1 is SGHTS and CDR2 is YDEGEE. Germline trimming cut 1 base from V and 0 bases from J; bases unmatched to any gene: 7. DNA of the CDR3: TGTGCCAGCAGCTTGTTCAGGGGGCGAGATAGCACAGATACGCAGTATTTT. Protein: CASSLFRGRDSTDTQYF.

This clonotype was seen a few times. J is TRBJ1-5 and V is TRBV15; possible D gene TRBD1, 5 bases. Germline V CDR1 and CDR2: LNHNV, YYDKDF (reference sequence). V lost 1 base and J lost 4, with 14 bases in between. There are 16 residues in the CDR3. CDR3 bases: TGTGCCACCAGCAGAGGCATGCGGGGGAATAATCAGCCCCAGCATTTT. The encoded protein is CATSRGMRGNNQPQHF.